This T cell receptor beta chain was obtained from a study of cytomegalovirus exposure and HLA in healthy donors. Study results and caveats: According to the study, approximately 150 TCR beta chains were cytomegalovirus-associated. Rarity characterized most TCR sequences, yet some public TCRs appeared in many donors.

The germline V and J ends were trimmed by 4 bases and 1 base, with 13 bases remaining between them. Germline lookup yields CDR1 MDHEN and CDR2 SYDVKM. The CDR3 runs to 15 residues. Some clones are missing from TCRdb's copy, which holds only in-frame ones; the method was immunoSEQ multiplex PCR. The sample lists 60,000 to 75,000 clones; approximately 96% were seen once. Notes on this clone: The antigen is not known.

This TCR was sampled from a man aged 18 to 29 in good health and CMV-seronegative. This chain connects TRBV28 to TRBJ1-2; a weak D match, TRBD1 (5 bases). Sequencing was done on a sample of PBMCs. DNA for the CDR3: TGTGCCAGCAGTTCCCCGGGACTCATTAACTATGGCTACACCTTC. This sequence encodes CASSSPGLINYGYTF.